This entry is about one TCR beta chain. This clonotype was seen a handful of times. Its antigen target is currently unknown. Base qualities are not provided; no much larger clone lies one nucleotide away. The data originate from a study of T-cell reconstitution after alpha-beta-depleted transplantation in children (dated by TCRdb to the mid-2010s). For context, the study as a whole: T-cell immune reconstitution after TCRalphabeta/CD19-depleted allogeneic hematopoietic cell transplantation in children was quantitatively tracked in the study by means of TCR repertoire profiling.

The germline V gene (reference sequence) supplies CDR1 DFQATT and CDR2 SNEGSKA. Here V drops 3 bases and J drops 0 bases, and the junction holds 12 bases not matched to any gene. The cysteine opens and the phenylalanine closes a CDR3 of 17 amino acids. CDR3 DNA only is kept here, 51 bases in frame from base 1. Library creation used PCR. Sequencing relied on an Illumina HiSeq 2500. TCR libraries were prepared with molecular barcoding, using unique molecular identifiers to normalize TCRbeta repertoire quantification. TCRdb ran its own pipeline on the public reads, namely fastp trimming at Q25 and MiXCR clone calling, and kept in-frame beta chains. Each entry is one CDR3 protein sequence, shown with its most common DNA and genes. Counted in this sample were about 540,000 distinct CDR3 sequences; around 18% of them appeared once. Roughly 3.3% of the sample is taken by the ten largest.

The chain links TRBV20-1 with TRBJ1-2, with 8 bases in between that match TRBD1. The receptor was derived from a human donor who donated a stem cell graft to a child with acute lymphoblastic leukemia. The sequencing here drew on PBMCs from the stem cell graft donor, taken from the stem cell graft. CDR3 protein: CSASDGQGARANYGYTF. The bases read TGCAGTGCTAGCGATGGACAGGGCGCCAGGGCTAACTATGGCTACACCTTC.